The present T cell receptor beta chain was sequenced within a study of T cell clonality in common variable immunodeficiency. Study observations and caveats: Common variable immunodeficiency TCR beta sequences reportedly had fewer deletions and N-nucleotide insertions.

Method: immunoSEQ multiplex PCR; TCRdb's copy keeps in-frame clones and lacks some. The sample includes roughly 33,000 clones, none of them occurring once. This clone was seen more than once but under ten times. The antigen remains unidentified. The CDR3 is cut off 3 residues early in the read; its end comes from the germline J gene. V gave up 3 bases and J gave up 0 bases, with 7 bases separating them. Germline V gene lookup returns CDR1 WSHSY and CDR2 SAAADI. The CDR3 runs to 14 residues. The clonotype originates from a human donor with common variable immunodeficiency. V is TRBV10-2 and J is TRBJ2-3; D ambiguous. Source material: peripheral blood mononuclear cells. CDR3 sequence reads: CASSDASSTDTQYF. CDR3 DNA, as far as it was read: TGCGCCAGCAGTGATGCGTCTAGCACAGATACG.